This record concerns one T cell receptor beta chain sequence. The target antigen is unknown. Trimming pared 6 bases from V and 7 bases from J, leaving 21 bases between. The CDR3 consists of 15 residues. The germline V gene encodes CDR1 MNHNS and CDR2 SASEGT. Unique molecular identifiers were used to barcode this TCRbeta library. A single record per CDR3 protein comes from TCRdb applying MiXCR to the PCR reads. The sample records about a million distinct CDR3 sequences, about 29% being singletons. This specimen comes from a study of T-cell reconstitution after alpha-beta-depleted transplantation in children. Whole-study findings and limits: After transplant, at about two months, alpha-beta T cells were reportedly derived from several hundred expanded graft clones.

The chain carries TRBV6-1 and TRBJ2-5; D is ambiguous. The specimen was PBMCs, mostly from graft donor cells, collected 360 days after TCRalphabeta/CD19-depleted stem cell transplant. This TCR derives from a boy younger than two who had a stem cell transplant for SCID, so the T cells may come from the graft donor. For the CDR3, the DNA is TGTGCCAGCAGCCGAACGGCCTATCCAGAAGGGACCCAGTACTTC. This gives the protein CASSRTAYPEGTQYF.